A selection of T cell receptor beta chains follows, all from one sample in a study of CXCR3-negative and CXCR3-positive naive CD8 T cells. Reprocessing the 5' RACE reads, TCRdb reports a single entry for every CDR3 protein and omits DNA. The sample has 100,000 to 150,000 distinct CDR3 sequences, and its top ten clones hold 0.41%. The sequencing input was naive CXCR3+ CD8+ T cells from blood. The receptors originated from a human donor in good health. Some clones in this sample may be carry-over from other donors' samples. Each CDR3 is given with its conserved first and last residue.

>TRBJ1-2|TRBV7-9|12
CASRSDNGGYTF
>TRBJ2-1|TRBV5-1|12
CASSQGYNEQFF
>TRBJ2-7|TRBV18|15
CASSPGGGLTYEQYF
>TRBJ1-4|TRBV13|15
CASSIRTGSGEKLFF
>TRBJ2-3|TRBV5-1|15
CASSLVGGALDTQYF
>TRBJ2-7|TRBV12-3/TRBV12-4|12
CASSFLPIEQYF
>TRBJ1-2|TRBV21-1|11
CASSKVEGYTF
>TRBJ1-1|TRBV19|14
CASSFGQGINEAFF
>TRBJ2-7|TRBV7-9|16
CASSLVRPGGPYEQYF
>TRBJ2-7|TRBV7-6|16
CASSSEDGYDSYEQYF
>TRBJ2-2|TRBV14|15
CASSQESRVTGELFF
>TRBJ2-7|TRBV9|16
CASGVTGAGESQGQYF
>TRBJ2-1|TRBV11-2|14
CASRLARSYNEQFF
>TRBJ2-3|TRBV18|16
CASSPLDRVQDDTQYF
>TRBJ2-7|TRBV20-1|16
CSARPRASGLSYEQYF
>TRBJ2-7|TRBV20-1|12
CSAAAFSYEQYF
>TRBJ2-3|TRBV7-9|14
CASSPRLAMDTQYF
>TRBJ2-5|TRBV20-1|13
CSARDLPAETQYF
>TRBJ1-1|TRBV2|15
CASSEASHTNTEAFF
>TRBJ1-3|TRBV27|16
CASSWDRRTAGNTIYF
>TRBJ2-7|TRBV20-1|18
CSARVPGLAGGPSYEQYF
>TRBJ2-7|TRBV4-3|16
CASSQDLGTSSYEQYF
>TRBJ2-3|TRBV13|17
CASSSRTSGGPADTQYF
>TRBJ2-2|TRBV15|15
CATSSDRVETGELFF
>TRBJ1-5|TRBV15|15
CATSSHRAGDQPQHF
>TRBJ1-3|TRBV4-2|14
CASSRGQLGNTIYF
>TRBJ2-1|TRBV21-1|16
CASRENTSRAYNGQFF
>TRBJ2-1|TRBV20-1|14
CSASDRGSYNEQFF
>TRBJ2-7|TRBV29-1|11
CSVVANYEQYF
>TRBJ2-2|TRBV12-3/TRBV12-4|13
CASSTTTTGELFF
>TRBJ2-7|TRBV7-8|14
CASSYKGQGYEQYF
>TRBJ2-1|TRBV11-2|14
CASSLVRSYPEQFF
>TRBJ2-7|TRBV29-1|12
CSVRVLPYEQYF
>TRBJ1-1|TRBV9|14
CASSKTGLHTEAFF
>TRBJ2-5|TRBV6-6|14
CASSYWGEQETQYF
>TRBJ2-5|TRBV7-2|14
CASSNHVSQETQYF
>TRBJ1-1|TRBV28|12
CASSQDRAEAFF
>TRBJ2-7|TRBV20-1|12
CSARRWGYEQYF
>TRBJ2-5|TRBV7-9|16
CASSLVRGEGQETQYF
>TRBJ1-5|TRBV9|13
CASSAGGNQPQHF
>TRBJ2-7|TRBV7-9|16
CASTHGRGLFGDEQYF
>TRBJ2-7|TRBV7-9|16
CASSLAPNPIYYEQYF
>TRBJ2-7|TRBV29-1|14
CSVSPPAGLYEQYF
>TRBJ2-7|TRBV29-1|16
CSVEEIGTGVAYEQYF
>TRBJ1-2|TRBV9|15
CASSDRGTDVYGYTF
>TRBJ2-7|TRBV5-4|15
CASSPPGEREWEQYF
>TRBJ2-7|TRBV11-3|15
CASSLPYGYSYEQYF
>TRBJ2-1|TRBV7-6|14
CASSLVGGANEQFF
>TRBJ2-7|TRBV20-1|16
CSASEGLAGDSYEQYF
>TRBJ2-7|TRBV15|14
CATSSGTGVYEQYF
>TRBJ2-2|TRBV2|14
CASSEKPYTGELFF
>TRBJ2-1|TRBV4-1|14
CASSQDPSYNEQFF
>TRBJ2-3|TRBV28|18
CASSDLAGGLSGTDTQYF
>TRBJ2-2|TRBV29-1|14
CSVLGQGNTGELFF
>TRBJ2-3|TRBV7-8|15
CASSLLAGPTDTQYF
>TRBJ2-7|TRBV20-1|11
CSAPRGREQYF
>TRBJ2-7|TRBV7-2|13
CASSPGLVNEQYF
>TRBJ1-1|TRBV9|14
CASSVSSIGTEAFF
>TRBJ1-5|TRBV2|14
CASSGGDSNQPQHF